A single T cell receptor (beta chain) is shown here with its context. This sample is part of a study of T cell changes during pregnancy in multiple sclerosis. TCRdb keeps only in-frame clones here, not all; method: immunoSEQ multiplex PCR. The repertoire holds fewer than 85,000 clones, with approximately 89% as singletons. The TCR comes from a female donor with multiple sclerosis, enrolled in a pregnancy study. Sequencing was performed on peripheral blood, taken before pregnancy.

The CDR3 region is CASRRSGGSYEQYF. The DNA for the CDR3 is TGTGCCAGCAGACGTAGCGGGGGATCCTACGAGCAGTACTTC. V is TRBV7-2 and J is TRBJ2-7; 9 bases are shared with TRBD2. Germline CDR1 reads SGHTA; CDR2 reads FQGNSA. With 6 bases clipped from V and 1 base from J, the junction kept 4 bases outside the gene matches. This CDR3 has 14 amino acids.